This T cell receptor (beta chain) was captured by sequencing in a study of identical twins. Notes on the study in general: The authors drew conclusions from cross-sectional statistical analysis rather than following the same donors. Fewer insertions were carried by abundant cord blood beta clonotypes, but none was seen in memory repertoires.

Per the germline V gene, CDR1 is MRHNA and CDR2 is SNTAGT. The V end was cut by 3 bases, the J end by 2 bases, with 9 bases between. The CDR3 sequence is 14 residues long. One entry per CDR3 protein, called by TCRdb with MiXCR from the 5' RACE reads. The sample comprises around 250,000 distinct CDR3 sequences, about an eighth of which are singletons, and about 4% rests with the top ten. This clonotype appeared a few times. Its antigen remains unknown. This sample also belongs to another study, concerning yellow fever vaccine responses in identical twins.

The origin of this receptor is a woman under 30 in good health. The chain couples TRBV6-4 to TRBJ2-3; unclear D gene. The sequencing input was memory (CD45RO+) T cells sorted from blood. CDR3 loop: CASSEGQNTDTQYF. In DNA form, the CDR3 reads TGTGCCAGCAGTGAGGGTCAAAACACAGATACGCAGTATTTT.